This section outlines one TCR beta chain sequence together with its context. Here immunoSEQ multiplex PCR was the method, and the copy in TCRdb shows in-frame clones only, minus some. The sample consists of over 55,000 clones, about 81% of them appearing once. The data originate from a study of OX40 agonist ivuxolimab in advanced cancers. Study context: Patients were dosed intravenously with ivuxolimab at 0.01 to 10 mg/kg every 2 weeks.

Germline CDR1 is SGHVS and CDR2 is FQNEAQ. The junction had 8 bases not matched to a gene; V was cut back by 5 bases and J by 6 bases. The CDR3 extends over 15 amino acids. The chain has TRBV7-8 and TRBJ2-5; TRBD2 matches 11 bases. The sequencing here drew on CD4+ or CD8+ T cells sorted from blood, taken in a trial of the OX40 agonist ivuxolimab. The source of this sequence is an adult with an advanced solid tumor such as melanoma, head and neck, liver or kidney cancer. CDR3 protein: CASSRPGTSGQTQYF. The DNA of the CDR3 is TGTGCCAGCAGCCGGCCCGGGACTAGCGGCCAGACCCAGTACTTC.